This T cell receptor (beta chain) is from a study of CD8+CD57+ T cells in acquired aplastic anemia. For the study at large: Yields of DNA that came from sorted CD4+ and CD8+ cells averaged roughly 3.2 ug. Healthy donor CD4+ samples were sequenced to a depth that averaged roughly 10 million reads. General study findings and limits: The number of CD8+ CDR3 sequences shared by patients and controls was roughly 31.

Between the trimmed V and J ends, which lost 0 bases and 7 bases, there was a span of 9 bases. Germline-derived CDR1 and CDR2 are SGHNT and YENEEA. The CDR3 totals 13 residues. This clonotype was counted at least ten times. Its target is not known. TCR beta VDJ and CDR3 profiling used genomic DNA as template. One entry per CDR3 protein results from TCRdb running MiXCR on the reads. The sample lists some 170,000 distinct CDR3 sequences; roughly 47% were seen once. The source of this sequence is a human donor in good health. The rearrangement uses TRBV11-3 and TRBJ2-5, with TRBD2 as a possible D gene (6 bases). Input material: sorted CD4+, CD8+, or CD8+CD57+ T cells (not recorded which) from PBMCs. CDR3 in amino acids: CASSLEFGGTQYF. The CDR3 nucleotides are TGTGCCAGCAGCTTAGAATTCGGGGGGACCCAGTACTTC.